This T cell receptor (beta chain) appears in the sequencing data of a study of OX40 agonist ivuxolimab in advanced cancers. Looking at the study overall: Patients enrolled in dose escalation were diagnosed with hepatocellular carcinoma, melanoma, renal cell or head and neck cancer. Participants, 80% to 90% male, averaged roughly 60 years of age, ranging from about 20 to 80.

Data came from immunoSEQ multiplex PCR; TCRdb stores just in-frame clones and leaves some out. The table includes some 96,000 clones, approximately 90% detected once. The germline V gene has CDR1 MDHEN and CDR2 SYDVKM. Trimming shortened V by 5 bases and J by 7 bases, and 15 bases separated the two germline ends. CDR3 length: 14 residues. Peripheral blood came from all dose cohorts at three timepoints. In its sample, this clone was seen a few times. The sequence was obtained from an adult with an advanced solid tumor such as melanoma, head and neck, liver or kidney cancer. Material: CD4+ or CD8+ T cells sorted from blood, obtained in a trial of the OX40 agonist ivuxolimab. The chain has TRBV28 and TRBJ1-5, with D possibly matching TRBD1 (6 bases). CDR3 sequence reads: CASSVHRDTQPQHF. CDR3 sequence (DNA): TGTGCCAGCAGTGTACACAGGGATACACAGCCCCAGCATTTT.